A selection of T cell receptor beta chains follows, all from one sample in a study of T cells in Graves' hyperthyroidism and ophthalmopathy. In TCRdb, the multiplex PCR reads were re-called with MiXCR into one record per CDR3 protein. The sample records about 590,000 distinct CDR3 sequences, 14% being singletons. Sequencing used blood. Source of these receptors: a woman younger than 35 with Graves' ophthalmopathy. The CDR3 runs from the conserved cysteine through the conserved F or W. The D gene is left open where the match is weak. Clone size is shown for a subset of rows, as once, few, many or a class of expanded clone.

j_call v_call clone_size d_call cdr3_aa cdr3_nt
TRBJ2-2 TRBV24-1 few . CATSDLRGFTNTGELFF TGTGCCACCAGTGATTTGCGAGGGTTCACGAACACCGGGGAGCTGTTTTTT
TRBJ2-6 TRBV12-3/TRBV12-4 many . CASSYEKSGANVLTF TGTGCCAGCAGTTACGAGAAATCTGGGGCCAACGTCCTGACTTTC
TRBJ2-7 TRBV14 many TRBD1 CASSQEWTGLGEQYF TGTGCCAGCAGCCAAGAGTGGACAGGACTGGGAGAGCAGTACTTC
TRBJ2-2 TRBV5-1 many . CASSRTRDNTGELFF TGCGCCAGCAGCCGAACTAGGGATAACACCGGGGAGCTGTTTTTT
TRBJ1-1 TRBV4-1 few . CASSKAFVNPGAFF TGCGCCAGCAGCAAAGCCTTTGTCAATCCAGGAGCTTTCTTT
TRBJ1-3 TRBV7-8 . . CASSFSQGPGNTIYF TGTGCCAGCAGCTTTTCCCAGGGGCCGGGAAACACCATATATTTT
TRBJ1-4 TRBV30 many . CAWSVPFDRDEKLFF TGTGCCTGGAGTGTCCCTTTCGACAGAGATGAAAAACTGTTTTTT
TRBJ2-7 TRBV28 many TRBD1 CASSHGGQGSLEQYF TGTGCCAGCAGCCATGGGGGACAGGGCTCCCTCGAGCAGTACTTC
TRBJ2-6 TRBV5-8 many . CASSLGQNSGANVLTF TGTGCCAGCAGCTTGGGACAAAACTCTGGGGCCAACGTCCTGACTTTC
TRBJ1-5 TRBV12-3/TRBV12-4 many TRBD1 CASSLGTGVEQPQHF TGTGCCAGCAGTCTCGGGACAGGGGTAGAGCAGCCCCAGCATTTT
TRBJ1-2 TRBV28 . TRBD1 CASSLPRDRLYGYTF TGTGCCAGCAGTTTGCCCCGGGACAGGTTATATGGCTACACCTTC
TRBJ1-1 TRBV6-6 many TRBD1 CASSYGQGTEAFF TGTGCCAGCAGTTACGGACAGGGTACTGAAGCTTTCTTT
TRBJ2-5 TRBV11-3 many . CASSPQGGGVQTQYF TGTGCCAGCAGCCCCCAGGGAGGGGGCGTCCAGACCCAGTACTTC
TRBJ2-5 TRBV6-1 . . CATSGGLVETQHF TGTGCCACCTCAGGGGGGCTTGTGGAGACCCAGCACTTC
TRBJ2-7 TRBV29-1 many TRBD1 CSVEWTGAGEQYF TGCAGCGTTGAATGGACAGGGGCAGGCGAGCAGTACTTC
TRBJ1-2 TRBV28 . . CASSLLSGNYGYTF TGTGCCAGCAGTTTATTATCGGGCAACTATGGCTACACCTTC
TRBJ2-5 TRBV10-3 few TRBD1 CAITPGQGIETQYF TGTGCCATCACTCCCGGACAGGGAATAGAGACCCAGTACTTC
TRBJ2-3 TRBV7-9 . . CASSSSRDPRLPDTQYF TGTGCCAGCAGCTCCTCCCGGGACCCCCGACTACCAGATACGCAGTATTTT
TRBJ2-1 TRBV20-1 . . CSARAGAGEQFF TGCAGTGCTAGAGCGGGGGCAGGGGAGCAGTTCTTC
TRBJ1-5 TRBV12-3/TRBV12-4 many TRBD1 CASSPRDRGLEQPQHF TGTGCCAGCAGTCCCCGGGACAGGGGGCTCGAGCAGCCCCAGCATTTT
TRBJ2-5 TRBV2 many . CASSEVQRETQYF TGTGCCAGCAGTGAAGTTCAGAGAGAGACCCAGTACTTC
TRBJ1-2 TRBV30 many TRBD1 CAWMTGVVYGYTF TGTGCCTGGATGACAGGGGTTGTCTATGGCTACACCTTC
TRBJ2-7 TRBV13 many TRBD1 CASSRQGAYEQYF TGTGCCAGCAGCCGACAGGGGGCTTACGAGCAGTACTTC
TRBJ2-3 TRBV11-2 many . CASSLGFTGPPGDTQYF TGTGCCAGCAGCCTAGGGTTTACAGGGCCACCGGGAGATACGCAGTATTTT
TRBJ2-3 TRBV2 many TRBD2 CASKTSGRPSDTQYF TGTGCCAGCAAGACTAGCGGGAGGCCGTCAGATACGCAGTATTTT
TRBJ2-7 TRBV28 . . CASSLWGARSYEQYF TGTGCCAGCAGTTTATGGGGTGCCCGCTCCTACGAGCAGTACTTC
TRBJ2-1 TRBV28 many . CASRTQGVGTYNEQFF TGTGCCAGCAGAACACAGGGAGTAGGGACCTACAATGAGCAGTTCTTC
TRBJ1-1 TRBV11-3 . . CASSLELDNEAFF TGTGCCAGCAGCTTAGAGTTGGACAATGAAGCTTTCTTT
TRBJ2-5 TRBV10-3 few TRBD1 CAISEGQGYETQYF TGTGCCATCAGTGAGGGACAGGGTTACGAGACCCAGTACTTC
TRBJ2-5 TRBV9 many . CASKGSDQETQYF TGTGCCAGCAAGGGGTCGGACCAAGAGACCCAGTACTTC
TRBJ2-2 TRBV9 . TRBD1 CASSIPYRGVNTGELFF TGTGCCAGCAGCATCCCATACAGGGGAGTGAACACCGGGGAGCTGTTTTTT
TRBJ1-1 TRBV18 . TRBD1 CASSPGQISNTEAFF TGTGCCAGCTCACCGGGACAGATCAGTAACACTGAAGCTTTCTTT
TRBJ1-1 TRBV4-1 . . CASSPPDGLYTEAFF TGCGCCAGCAGCCCTCCTGACGGACTCTACACTGAAGCTTTCTTT
TRBJ1-2 TRBV6-2/TRBV6-3 few TRBD1 CASNPTGGQGNGYTF TGTGCCAGCAACCCGACGGGGGGACAGGGTAATGGCTACACCTTC
TRBJ2-7 TRBV6-1 many TRBD2 CASSSGLDSEQYF TGTGCCAGCAGTTCCGGACTAGACTCCGAGCAGTACTTC
TRBJ2-7 TRBV12-3/TRBV12-4 many . CASSLPAGRIDTPYEQYF TGTGCCAGCAGTTTACCTGCGGGACGGATCGATACTCCCTACGAGCAGTACTTC
TRBJ1-2 TRBV4-3 . . CASSQAPTGRGGYTF TGCGCCAGCAGCCAAGCTCCTACTGGGAGGGGTGGCTACACCTTC
TRBJ2-2 TRBV9 . . CASSVEGGRHTGELFF TGTGCCAGCAGCGTAGAGGGGGGGCGGCACACCGGGGAGCTGTTTTTT
TRBJ2-1 TRBV6-1 many TRBD1 CASSRTGGLGNEQFF TGTGCCAGCAGTAGGACAGGGGGCTTGGGGAATGAGCAGTTCTTC
TRBJ2-2 TRBV6-2/TRBV6-3 few . CASSLYVNTGELFF TGTGCCAGCAGTTTGTACGTAAACACCGGGGAGCTGTTTTTT
TRBJ2-7 TRBV12-3/TRBV12-4 . . CASTVGGGPTYEQYF TGTGCCAGCACCGTGGGGGGGGGGCCAACCTACGAGCAGTACTTC
TRBJ2-7 TRBV24-1 . TRBD2 CATSSRQVLPGLVKSEQYF TGTGCCACCAGTAGCCGACAGGTCTTGCCGGGACTAGTCAAATCCGAGCAGTACTTC
TRBJ1-5 TRBV3-1 many . CASAPGRRQPQHF TGTGCCAGCGCCCCGGGGAGACGTCAGCCCCAGCATTTT
TRBJ2-1 TRBV12-3/TRBV12-4 many TRBD1 CASSLWIDRAHEQFF TGTGCCAGCAGTTTATGGATAGACAGGGCCCATGAGCAGTTCTTC
TRBJ2-7 TRBV9 many . CASSVDQGPYEQYF TGTGCCAGCAGCGTAGATCAGGGACCCTACGAGCAGTACTTC
TRBJ1-1 TRBV12-3/TRBV12-4 many . CASSPRSGVTEAFF TGTGCCAGCAGCCCTCGATCAGGGGTCACTGAAGCTTTCTTT
TRBJ2-3 TRBV29-1 few . CSGFRDTQYF TGCAGCGGCTTTCGGGATACGCAGTATTTT
TRBJ1-4 TRBV7-9 . . CASSLRGSVGNEKLFF TGTGCCAGCAGCTTGCGGGGGTCTGTGGGCAATGAAAAACTGTTTTTT
TRBJ2-7 TRBV27 few TRBD1 CASSFSLRGREQYF TGTGCCAGCAGTTTCTCACTCAGGGGGCGAGAGCAGTACTTC
TRBJ2-2 TRBV9 many . CASSAWDSYTGELFF TGTGCCAGCAGCGCCTGGGACTCTTACACCGGGGAGCTGTTTTTT
TRBJ2-3 TRBV5-1 . TRBD1 CASSLEVGQGQFF TGCGCCAGCAGCTTGGAAGTGGGACAGGGGCAGTTTTTT
TRBJ2-7 TRBV30 many . CAWSDRLHYEQYF TGTGCCTGGAGTGACAGATTACACTACGAGCAGTACTTC
TRBJ2-1 TRBV19 . . CATAENSYNEQFF TGTGCCACCGCGGAGAACTCCTACAATGAGCAGTTCTTC
TRBJ2-3 TRBV7-8 . TRBD2 CASSSFGGQTSGREDTQYF TGTGCCAGCAGCTCCTTCGGTGGGCAAACTAGCGGGAGAGAAGATACGCAGTATTTT
TRBJ2-3 TRBV25-1 few TRBD2 CASSDLRGSPTDTQYF TGTGCCAGCAGTGACCTCCGCGGGAGCCCCACAGATACGCAGTATTTT